This T cell receptor beta chain was identified during a study of blood T cell repertoires in COVID-19. Study context: From the United States, Italy and Spain came samples of acute and convalescent COVID-19.

The method was immunoSEQ multiplex PCR; TCRdb's version includes in-frame clones alone and lacks a portion of them. Of around 130,000 clones listed, roughly 86% are singletons. The CDR3 is made up of 18 amino acids. The V gene's germline CDR1 is KGHSH and CDR2 LQKENI. Trimming removed 4 bases from V and 3 bases from J; junction bases left unmatched: 12. This receptor was obtained from a woman between 45 and 60 years old who had recovered from COVID-19. V is TRBV18 and J is TRBJ2-5, with 12 bases identical to TRBD1. Sequences were obtained from peripheral blood. CDR3 in DNA: TGTGCCAGCTCACTACGACGGGACAGGGGGCAGGAGGAAGAGACCCAGTACTTC. Residues: CASSLRRDRGQEEETQYF.